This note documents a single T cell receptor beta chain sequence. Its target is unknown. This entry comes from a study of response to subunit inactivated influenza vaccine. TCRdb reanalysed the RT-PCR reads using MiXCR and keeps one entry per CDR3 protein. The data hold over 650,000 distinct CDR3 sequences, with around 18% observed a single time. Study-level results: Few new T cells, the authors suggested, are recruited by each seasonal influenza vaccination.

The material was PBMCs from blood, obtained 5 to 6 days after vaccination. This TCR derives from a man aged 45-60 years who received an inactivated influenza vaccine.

This CDR3 reads CASSTLTGGPRSGELFF. The CDR3 nucleotides read TGTGCCAGCAGTACCCTAACGGGAGGGCCGCGGTCCGGGGAGCTGTTTTTT. V gene TRBV12-3 or TRBV12-4 combines with J gene TRBJ2-2; 8 bases map to TRBD2. This CDR3 is built from 17 residues. V was pared by 5 bases and J by 6 bases, with 14 bases of the junction left unmatched.